This entry lists 28 T cell receptor beta chains sequenced from one sample in a study of cytomegalovirus exposure and HLA in healthy donors. The primer mix had 60 Vbeta and 13 Jbeta primers. The data were produced by immunoSEQ multiplex PCR, yet TCRdb's version contains in-frame clones alone and is incomplete. Of roughly 200,000 clones listed, approximately 78% are singletons. Sequencing used PBMCs. These receptors were taken from a woman in her thirties or forties in good health and CMV-seronegative.

This chain connects TRBV5-1 to TRBJ2-1; a possible D gene is TRBD2 (5 bases). The CDR3 has 12 amino acids. Trimming stripped 2 bases from V and 6 bases from J, with 6 bases between. Germline V lookup: CDR1 SGHRS, CDR2 YFSETQ. The CDR3 DNA is TGCGCCAGCAGCTTTACTAGCAATGAGCAGTTCTTC. It is translated as CASSFTSNEQFF.

The V gene is TRBV18, the J gene TRBJ2-7; 7 bases line up with TRBD1. The CDR3 loop spans 14 amino acids. Germline values: CDR1 KGHSH, CDR2 LQKENI. The V segment lost 2 bases and the J segment 0 bases; nucleotides outside the gene matches: 1. The CDR3 sequence is CASSPDRVSYEQYF. The CDR3, as DNA: TGTGCCAGCTCACCAGACAGGGTCTCCTACGAGCAGTACTTC.

The chain combines TRBV30 with TRBJ2-3, with TRBD2 as a possible D gene (6 bases). CDR3 length: 15 residues. V was shortened by 3 bases and J by 6 bases, with 19 bases between the two germline ends. Germline loops: CDR1 GTSNPN, CDR2 SVGIG (reference sequence). The CDR3 sequence: CAWSPGGINIDTQYF. The CDR3 DNA is TGTGCCTGGAGCCCCGGGGGTATAAATATCGATACGCAGTATTTT.

The rearrangement links TRBV6-1 to TRBJ2-5, with TRBD1 matching 8 bases. V was clipped by 2 bases and J by 13 bases; unmatched bases: 15. The germline V gene encodes CDR1 MNHNS and CDR2 SASEGT. This CDR3 region has 15 residues. The CDR3 region is CASSERTGQVNPAYF. Written as DNA, the CDR3 is TGTGCCAGCAGTGAAAGGACGGGACAGGTCAATCCGGCGTACTTC.

This clone has just a few counts. This chain joins TRBV27 and TRBJ2-6; D gene ambiguous. The CDR3 spans 15 residues. Germline V gives CDR1 MNHEY, CDR2 SMNVEV (reference sequence). V lost 3 bases, J lost 2 bases, and 8 bases lay in between. The CDR3 region is CASSFGDPGANVLTF. The CDR3 DNA sequence: TGTGCCAGCAGTTTCGGAGATCCTGGGGCCAACGTCCTGACTTTC.

The rearrangement joins TRBV5-6 to TRBJ2-1; 12 bases agree with TRBD1. Germline V gene sequence: CDR1 SGHDT, CDR2 YYEEEE. The CDR3 is 14 residues long. V dropped 2 bases and J dropped 8; count of bases not matched to a gene: 2. The CDR3: CASSFGTGGDEQFF. CDR3 nucleotide sequence: TGTGCCAGCAGCTTCGGGACAGGGGGCGATGAGCAGTTCTTC.

The chain has TRBV18 and TRBJ2-1; TRBD2 agrees at 11 bases. The germline V gene encodes CDR1 KGHSH and CDR2 LQKENI. V lost 3 bases, J lost 3 bases, and 4 bases stayed unmatched. This CDR3 region has 16 residues. The DNA of the CDR3 is TGTGCCAGCTCACCCTCCGGGACTAGCGGCTACAATGAGCAGTTCTTC. It is translated as CASSPSGTSGYNEQFF.

V gene TRBV7-9 combines with J gene TRBJ2-2; 9 bases are shared with TRBD2. The V segment lost 3 bases and the J segment 6 bases; nucleotides outside the gene matches: 2. CDR1 and CDR2 (germline): SEHNR, FQNEAQ (reference sequence). This CDR3 has 14 amino acids. Here the CDR3 reads CASSLGTSPGELFF. The CDR3 coding sequence is TGTGCCAGCAGCTTGGGGACTAGCCCCGGGGAGCTGTTTTTT.

V gene TRBV28 combines with J gene TRBJ2-2; D gene ambiguous. This CDR3 region has 13 residues. Per germline, CDR1 MDHEN and CDR2 SYDVKM. Trimming pared 7 bases from V and 0 bases from J, leaving 6 bases between. As DNA, the CDR3 is TGTGCCAGCATGTCCTCGAACACCGGGGAGCTGTTTTTT. Protein sequence: CASMSSNTGELFF.

The chain links TRBV7-9 to TRBJ1-5, with D possibly matching TRBD1 (5 bases). This CDR3 region has 14 residues. The germline V gene has CDR1 SEHNR and CDR2 FQNEAQ (reference sequence). V lost 3 bases and J 5 bases, leaving 11 bases between the germline ends. The CDR3 DNA is TGTGCCAGCAGCTTGATGGGGGGGGATCAGCCCCAGCATTTT. It yields the protein CASSLMGGDQPQHF.

The rearrangement joins TRBV6-1 to TRBJ1-5, with D hard to call. V was shortened by 2 bases and J by 6 bases, with 5 bases between the two germline ends. The germline V gene has CDR1 MNHNS and CDR2 SASEGT. The CDR3 extends over 12 amino acids. The CDR3: CASSETFQPQHF. CDR3 DNA: TGTGCCAGCAGTGAAACTTTTCAGCCCCAGCATTTT.

The chain is built from TRBV28 and TRBJ1-5; TRBD1 matches at 9 bases. Germline V gene data show CDR1 as MDHEN and CDR2 as SYDVKM. The V segment lost 5 bases and the J segment 2 bases; nucleotides outside the gene matches: 4. This CDR3 is 15 amino acids long. The CDR3 DNA reads as TGTGCCAGCAGTAACCGGGACAGGGGCAATCAGCCCCAGCATTTT. It is translated as CASSNRDRGNQPQHF.

As DNA, the CDR3 is TGTGCCAGCAGCAAGGGGTCCTACGAGCAGTACTTC. Translation: CASSKGSYEQYF. The chain carries TRBV11-2 and TRBJ2-7; D might be TRBD1 (5 bases). Germline-derived CDR1 and CDR2 are SGHAT and FQNNGV. The V and J ends lost 5 bases and 1 base respectively, with 6 bases between them. The CDR3 covers 12 residues.

This sequence joins TRBV19 and TRBJ2-3, with D perhaps matching TRBD2 (6 bases). The CDR3 is made up of 13 amino acids. CDR1 and CDR2 (germline): LNHDA, SQIVND (reference sequence). The ends were cut back, 5 bases at V and 14 bases at J, with 20 bases in the middle. The CDR3 DNA reads as TGTGCCAGTAGTCTCGGCCGCGGGACCGGGTCGTATTTT. Amino acid sequence: CASSLGRGTGSYF.

The CDR3: CASSITGTFSDTQYF. The CDR3 DNA follows: TGTGCCAGCAGCATCACCGGGACTTTCAGCGATACGCAGTATTTT. The chain links TRBV21-1 to TRBJ2-3; the tabulated D call, TRBD2, remains unverified against the DNA. TRBV21-1 is marked as a pseudogene. CDR3 length: 15 amino acids.

The genes are TRBV18 and TRBJ1-1, with D possibly being TRBD1 (5 bases). Trimming shortened V by 5 bases and J by 2 bases, and 12 bases separated the two germline ends. CDR3 length: 14 residues. From germline, CDR1 is KGHSH and CDR2 LQKENI. The CDR3 region has the DNA TGTGCCAGCTCAGGAGGGGAGGCAAACACTGAAGCTTTCTTT. Its translation is CASSGGEANTEAFF.

Comment on this clone: The DNA is omitted, as the CDR3 cannot be located on it reliably, and the CDR3 follows TCRdb's listing. The rearrangement links TRBV12-2 to TRBJ2-7; the table's D call, TRBD2, has no DNA check behind it. TRBV12-2 is shown as a pseudogene. The CDR3 length is 16 residues, termini included. CDR3 sequence: CASLWASGNQTYEQYF.

This clone was counted between two and nine times. The chain links TRBV15 to TRBJ2-3; 8 positions agree with TRBD2. CDR3 size: 16 residues. The V gene's germline CDR1 is LNHNV and CDR2 YYDKDF (reference sequence). The J segment lost 4 bases and the V segment lost 1 base, leaving 7 bases of the junction unmatched. The chain's CDR3 is CATSRVSGIGSDTQYF. The CDR3 DNA is TGTGCCACCAGCAGAGTTAGCGGGATAGGTTCAGATACGCAGTATTTT.

The chain recombines TRBV6-1 with TRBJ2-1; the D is unclear. Trimming took off 4 bases at V and 2 bases at J, with 15 bases between the two ends. CDR1 MNHNS and CDR2 SASEGT come from the germline V gene. The CDR3 has 16 amino acids. The CDR3 loop is CASSVQFFVPYNEQFF. The CDR3 DNA sequence: TGTGCCAGCAGTGTACAATTTTTCGTCCCCTACAATGAGCAGTTCTTC.

The chain employs TRBV5-1 and TRBJ2-7; D gene ambiguous. With 4 bases removed from V and 0 bases from J, the gap between germline ends came to 8 bases. The CDR3 consists of 13 residues. CDR1 and CDR2 from the germline V gene are SGHRS and YFSETQ. In DNA, the CDR3 is TGCGCCAGCAGCATATCCTTCTCCTACGAGCAGTACTTC. This sequence encodes CASSISFSYEQYF.

This chain links TRBV27 with TRBJ1-1; 10 bases align to TRBD1. J was trimmed by 12 bases and V by 3 bases; bases with no gene match: 4. The CDR3 runs to 12 residues. Germline V gives CDR1 MNHEY, CDR2 SMNVEV (reference sequence). The CDR3 nucleotides are TGTGCCAGCAGTTTGGGACAGGGGAGGCCTTTCTTT. Translated: CASSLGQGRPFF.

This sequence joins TRBV5-1 and TRBJ2-1; 8 bases align to TRBD2. In germline, CDR1 is SGHRS, CDR2 YFSETQ. V trimming: 5 bases; J trimming: 2 bases; junction bases outside the gene matches: 24. The CDR3 runs to 21 residues. The chain's CDR3 is CASSHEGPGLVGSSTYNEQFF. The CDR3 bases are TGCGCCAGCAGTCACGAAGGACCGGGACTAGTAGGGTCATCGACCTACAATGAGCAGTTCTTC. The entire variable domain, with the rest obtained from reference TRBV5-1 and TRBJ2-1, is as follows: KAGVTQTPRYLIKTRGQQVTLSCSPISGHRSVSWYQQTPGQGLQFLFEYFSETQRNKGNFPGRFSGRQFSNSRSEMNVSTLELGDSALYLCASSHEGPGLVGSSTYNEQFFGPGTRLTVL.

This rearrangement joins TRBV5-6 to TRBJ1-4; D may be TRBD1 (6 bases). Germline V gene sequence: CDR1 SGHDT, CDR2 YYEEEE. The V gene lost 2 bases and the J gene lost 3 bases, with 11 bases spanning the gap. The CDR3 totals 15 residues. The CDR3 sequence is CASSFGGLANEKLFF. The CDR3 DNA reads TGTGCCAGCAGCTTCGGGGGGCTCGCTAATGAAAAACTGTTTTTT. Looking up the rest from reference TRBV5-6 and TRBJ1-4 gives the full variable domain: DAGVTQSPTHLIKTRGQQVTLRCSPKSGHDTVSWYQQALGQGPQFIFQYYEEEERQRGNFPDRFSGHQFPNYSSELNVNALLLGDSALYLCASSFGGLANEKLFFGSGTQLSVL.

This sequence joins TRBV5-1 and TRBJ1-2; 8 nucleotides match TRBD1. The V gene's germline CDR1 is SGHRS and CDR2 YFSETQ. This CDR3 contains 18 residues. J gave up 4 bases and V 0 bases, and 14 bases lay outside the gene matches. CDR3 region: CASSLGGQVRSNPYGYTF. The CDR3 nucleotides are TGCGCCAGCAGCTTGGGGGGACAGGTTAGGTCCAACCCCTATGGCTACACCTTC.

The CDR3: CASSYRSSAFTDTQYF. CDR3 in DNA: TGTGCCAGCAGTTACAGATCTAGCGCGTTCACAGATACGCAGTATTTT. The chain couples TRBV6-5 to TRBJ2-3; D might be TRBD2 (6 bases). The germline gives CDR1 MNHEY, CDR2 SVGAGI. The V and J ends lost 2 bases and 2 bases respectively, with 14 bases between them. The CDR3 contains 16 residues.

This chain connects TRBV15 to TRBJ2-7; the D gene is possibly TRBD1 (6 bases). This CDR3 region has 16 residues. Germline CDR1 is LNHNV and CDR2 is YYDKDF (reference sequence). V dropped 0 bases and J dropped 8 bases, with 20 bases sitting between them. CDR3 in amino acids: CATSREQGPHISKQYF. CDR3 DNA: TGTGCCACCAGCAGAGAACAGGGCCCCCACATTAGCAAGCAGTACTTC.

The CDR3 region is CATSFGTGENYGYTF. CDR3 coding DNA: TGTGCCACCTCCTTCGGGACAGGGGAAAACTATGGCTACACCTTC. J is TRBJ1-2 and V is TRBV10-3; 10 nucleotides agree with TRBD1. The V and J ends lost 10 bases and 2 bases, in that order; junction bases with no gene match: 10. Germline lookup yields CDR1 ENHRY and CDR2 SYGVKD. The CDR3 is 15 residues long.

The chain recombines TRBV30 with TRBJ1-5; possibly TRBD1 for D (5 bases). Trimming took 3 bases from V and 4 from J, leaving 10 bases between them. CDR3 length: 13 residues. Germline V gene data show CDR1 as GTSNPN and CDR2 as SVGIG (reference sequence). CDR3 loop: CAWSTQGNQPQHF. The CDR3 DNA is TGTGCCTGGAGCACTCAGGGTAATCAGCCCCAGCATTTT. Complete variable domain (other parts from reference TRBV30 and TRBJ1-5): SQTIHQWPATLVQPVGSPLSLECTVEGTSNPNLYWYRQAAGRGLQLLFYSVGIGQISSEVPQNLSASRPQDRQFILSSKKLLLSDSGFYLCAWSTQGNQPQHFGDGTRLSIL.